What follows are 17 T cell receptor beta chains derived from one specimen sequenced in a study of T cells in localized non-small cell lung cancer. This table comes from immunoSEQ multiplex PCR, and its TCRdb copy is limited to in-frame clones, with some not included. The sample carries fewer than 12,000 clones, 70% to 80% recorded once. Sequencing used peripheral blood, obtained before any cancer treatment. Receptors were obtained from a male donor at least 60 years old with stage I lung adenocarcinoma.

The genes are TRBV7-2 and TRBJ1-1; D perhaps matches TRBD1 (6 bases). Germline values: CDR1 SGHTA, CDR2 FQGNSA. The CDR3 loop spans 17 amino acids. V lost 5 bases and J 6 bases, leaving 25 bases between the germline ends. Here the CDR3 reads CASSLLGAGLNSPEAFF. The DNA for the CDR3 is TGTGCCAGCAGCCTCCTGGGGGCAGGGCTGAATTCCCCTGAAGCTTTCTTT.

The rearrangement links TRBV7-2 to TRBJ1-5; a possible D gene is TRBD1 (6 bases). The CDR3 consists of 15 residues. The ends were cut back, 2 bases at V and 2 bases at J, with 10 bases in the middle. The germline gives CDR1 SGHTA, CDR2 FQGNSA. The CDR3 DNA reads as TGTGCCAGCAGCTTACACAGGGCCGGCAATCAGCCCCAGCATTTT. Amino acid sequence: CASSLHRAGNQPQHF.

This clone was seen just once. The genes are TRBV7-6 and TRBJ1-1; D is ambiguous. Trimming shortened V by 5 bases and J by 0 bases, and 13 bases separated the two germline ends. Germline values: CDR1 SGHVS, CDR2 FNYEAQ. The CDR3 is 15 residues long. CDR3 DNA: TGTGCCAGCAGCCGTTCATTTACAGTGAACACTGAAGCTTTCTTT. This encodes CASSRSFTVNTEAFF.

The chain joins TRBV10-3 to TRBJ1-4, with D possibly being TRBD1 (6 bases). The ends were cut back, 3 bases at V and 4 bases at J, with 6 bases in the middle. CDR3 size: 13 residues. Per the germline V gene, CDR1 is ENHRY and CDR2 is SYGVKD. This CDR3 is CAISEQGNEKLFF. The CDR3 region has the DNA TGTGCCATCAGTGAACAGGGTAATGAAAAACTGTTTTTT.

The chain carries TRBV6-5 and TRBJ1-3; TRBD1 might be the D (5 bases). Trimming took off 0 bases at V and 1 base at J, with 10 bases between the two ends. The CDR3 has 16 residues. Looked up from germline, CDR1 is MNHEY and CDR2 is SVGAGI. Here the CDR3 DNA reads TGTGCCAGCAGTTACTCGCAGGGACCGTCTGGAAACACCATATATTTT. Amino acids: CASSYSQGPSGNTIYF.

The chain employs TRBV5-4 and TRBJ1-4; 9 positions agree with TRBD1. J was trimmed by 7 bases and V by 1 base; bases with no gene match: 8. The CDR3 loop spans 16 amino acids. Germline CDR1 is SGHNT and CDR2 is YYREEE (reference sequence). The CDR3 DNA follows: TGTGCCAGCAGCTTGAGCGGACAGGGGTTTGGTGAAAAACTGTTTTTT. Its translation: CASSLSGQGFGEKLFF.

This sequence joins TRBV19 and TRBJ2-3; D possibly corresponds to TRBD1 (5 bases). V shed 1 base and J shed 5 bases, with 13 bases lying between them. Germline CDR1 and CDR2: LNHDA and SQIVND (reference sequence). The CDR3 is made up of 15 amino acids. CDR3 region: CASSIVGRVGDTQYF. The DNA for the CDR3 is TGTGCCAGTAGTATAGTAGGCAGGGTTGGAGATACGCAGTATTTT.

Only one count was recorded for this clone. Relative to the germline gene, one junction end is altered; a read error may explain this. The chain is built from TRBV7-9 and TRBJ2-2; D is uncertain. CDR1 and CDR2 (germline): SEHNR, FQNEAQ (reference sequence). The CDR3 runs to 18 residues. The DNA of the CDR3 is TGTGCCAGCAGCTTAGTGTGGGGTCTTTTGGGGAACGCCGGGGAGCTGTTTTTT. Protein product: CASSLVWGLLGNAGELFF.

The rearrangement uses TRBV2 and TRBJ2-5; 9 bases line up with TRBD2. Germline V gene sequence: CDR1 SNHLY, CDR2 FYNNEI. The CDR3 extends over 14 amino acids. The V and J ends lost 8 bases and 3 bases, in that order; junction bases with no gene match: 7. The CDR3 region is CASCGGAYEETQYF. CDR3 DNA: TGTGCCAGCTGCGGGGGGGCCTATGAAGAGACCCAGTACTTC.

The J gene is TRBJ2-6, the V gene TRBV7-2, with TRBD1 identical over 11 bases. V gave up 6 bases and J gave up 0 bases; unmatched junction bases: 4. The CDR3 extends over 17 amino acids. The germline V gene has CDR1 SGHTA and CDR2 FQGNSA. Here the CDR3 reads CASSTGTGGSGANVLTF. The DNA of the CDR3 is TGTGCCAGCAGTACCGGGACAGGGGGCTCTGGGGCCAACGTCCTGACTTTC.

The chain has TRBV6-5 and TRBJ1-5; tentatively, D is TRBD1 (5 bases). The V end lost 4 bases, the J end lost 3 bases, and 10 bases lay between the germline ends. This CDR3 comprises 14 residues. Germline CDR1 MNHEY, CDR2 SVGAGI. This CDR3 is CASSSWGANQPQHF. The CDR3 coding sequence is TGTGCCAGCAGTTCTTGGGGCGCCAATCAGCCCCAGCATTTT.

The V call is TRBV14, the J call TRBJ1-2, with a possible D match to TRBD1 (6 bases). Germline loops: CDR1 SGHDN, CDR2 FVKESK. The CDR3 has 16 amino acids. V shed 0 bases and J shed 6 bases, with 17 bases lying between them. The CDR3 DNA reads as TGTGCCAGCAGCCAAGATTGGGGGGGCGTCCTCCATGGCTACACCTTC. Amino acids: CASSQDWGGVLHGYTF.

V usage is TRBV7-3 and J usage is TRBJ1-6; TRBD1 matches 10 bases. The CDR3 length is 16 residues. Germline CDR1 and CDR2: SGHTA and FQGTGA. J gave up 7 bases and V 4 bases, and 7 bases lay outside the gene matches. CDR3 nucleotide sequence: TGTGCCAGCAGCTCCAGACAGGGGGCTCGGAATTCACCCCTCCACTTT. Amino acids: CASSSRQGARNSPLHF.

The chain is built from TRBV2 and TRBJ1-2; D is unclear. The CDR3 covers 12 residues. V lost 8 bases and J lost 5, with 12 bases in between. Looked up from germline, CDR1 is SNHLY and CDR2 is FYNNEI. CDR3 sequence reads: CASRPGQYGYTF. CDR3 bases: TGTGCCAGCCGGCCGGGTCAATATGGCTACACCTTC.

This clone was recorded a few times. The J gene is TRBJ1-3, the V gene TRBV2; 7 positions match TRBD1. Per germline, CDR1 SNHLY and CDR2 FYNNEI. This CDR3 has 16 residues. The junction had 12 bases not matched to a gene; V was cut back by 6 bases and J by 4 bases. The CDR3: CASSPQPTGLGNTIYF. The CDR3 DNA sequence: TGTGCCAGCAGCCCTCAACCGACAGGGCTCGGAAACACCATATATTTT.

The chain employs TRBV11-2 and TRBJ1-2, with D maybe TRBD1 (6 bases). Germline-derived CDR1 and CDR2 are SGHAT and FQNNGV. Trimming cost V 5 bases and J 4 bases, with 11 bases left between them. CDR3 length: 13 amino acids. CDR3 loop: CASSPDSFYGYTF. The CDR3 coding sequence is TGTGCCAGCAGCCCGGACAGCTTCTATGGCTACACCTTC. The entire variable domain, with the rest obtained from reference TRBV11-2 and TRBJ1-2, is as follows: EAGVAQSPRYKIIEKRQSVAFWCNPISGHATLYWYQQILGQGPKLLIQFQNNGVVDDSQLPKDRFSAERLKGVDSTLKIQPAKLEDSAVYLCASSPDSFYGYTFGSGTRLTVV.

The V and J genes are TRBV9 and TRBJ2-3; 7 positions agree with TRBD1. This CDR3 has 15 amino acids. The germline V gene encodes CDR1 SGDLS and CDR2 YYNGEE. V shed 4 bases and J 1 base; nucleotides not matched to a gene: 6. CDR3 in DNA: TGTGCCAGCAGCCCAGGGACAGCCGGCACAGATACGCAGTATTTT. Translating it yields CASSPGTAGTDTQYF.